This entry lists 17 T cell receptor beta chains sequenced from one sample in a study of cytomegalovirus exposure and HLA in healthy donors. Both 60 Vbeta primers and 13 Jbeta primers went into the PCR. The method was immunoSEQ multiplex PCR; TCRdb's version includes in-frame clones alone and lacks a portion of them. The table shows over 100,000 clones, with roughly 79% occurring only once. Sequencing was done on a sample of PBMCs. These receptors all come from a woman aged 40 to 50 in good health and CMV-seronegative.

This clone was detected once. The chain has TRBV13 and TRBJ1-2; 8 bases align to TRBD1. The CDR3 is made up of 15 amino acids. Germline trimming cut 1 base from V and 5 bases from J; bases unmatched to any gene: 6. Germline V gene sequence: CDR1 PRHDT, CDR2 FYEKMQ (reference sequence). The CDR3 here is CASSLAGGVSYGYTF. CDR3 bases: TGTGCCAGCAGCTTAGCAGGGGGCGTTAGTTATGGCTACACCTTC.

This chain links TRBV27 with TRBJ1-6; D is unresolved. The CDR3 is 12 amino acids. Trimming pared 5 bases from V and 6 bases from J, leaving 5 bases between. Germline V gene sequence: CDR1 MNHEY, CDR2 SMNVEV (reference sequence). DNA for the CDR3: TGTGCCAGCAGTCTGAGTAATTCACCCCTCCACTTT. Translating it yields CASSLSNSPLHF.

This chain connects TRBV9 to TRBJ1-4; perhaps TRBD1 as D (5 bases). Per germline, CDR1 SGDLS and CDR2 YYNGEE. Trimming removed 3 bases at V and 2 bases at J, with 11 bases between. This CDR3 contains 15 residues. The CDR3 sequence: CASSATGDTNEKLFF. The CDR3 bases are TGTGCCAGCAGCGCTACAGGAGATACTAATGAAAAACTGTTTTTT. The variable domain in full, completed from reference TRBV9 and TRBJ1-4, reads DSGVTQTPKHLITATGQRVTLRCSPRSGDLSVYWYQQSLDQGLQFLIQYYNGEERAKGNILERFSAQQFPDLHSELNLSSLELGDSALYFCASSATGDTNEKLFFGSGTQLSVL.

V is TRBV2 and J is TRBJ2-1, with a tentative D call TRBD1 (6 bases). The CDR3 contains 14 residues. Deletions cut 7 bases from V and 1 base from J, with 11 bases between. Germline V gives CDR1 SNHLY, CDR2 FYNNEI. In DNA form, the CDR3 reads TGTGCCAGCATATTGCAGGGGTCCTACAATGAGCAGTTCTTC. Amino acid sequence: CASILQGSYNEQFF.

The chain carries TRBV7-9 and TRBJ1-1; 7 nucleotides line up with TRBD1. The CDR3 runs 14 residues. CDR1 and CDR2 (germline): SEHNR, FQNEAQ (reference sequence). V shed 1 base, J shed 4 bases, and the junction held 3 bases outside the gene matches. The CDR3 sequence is CASSLGDSPTEAFF. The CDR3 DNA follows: TGTGCCAGCAGCTTAGGGGACAGCCCCACTGAAGCTTTCTTT. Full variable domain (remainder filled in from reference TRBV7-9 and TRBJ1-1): DTGVSQNPRHKITKRGQNVTFRCDPISEHNRLYWYRQTLGQGPEFLTYFQNEAQLEKSRLLSDRFSAERPKGSFSTLEIQRTEQGDSAMYLCASSLGDSPTEAFFGQGTRLTVV.

The CDR3 loop reads CASSATGGTEAFF. The CDR3 DNA reads as TGTGCCAGCAGTGCGACAGGGGGCACTGAAGCTTTCTTT. The chain has TRBV2 and TRBJ1-1; TRBD1 matches at 9 bases. Germline CDR1 is SNHLY and CDR2 is FYNNEI. This CDR3 has 13 residues. Trimming cost V 4 bases and J 4 bases; bases outside gene matches: 1.

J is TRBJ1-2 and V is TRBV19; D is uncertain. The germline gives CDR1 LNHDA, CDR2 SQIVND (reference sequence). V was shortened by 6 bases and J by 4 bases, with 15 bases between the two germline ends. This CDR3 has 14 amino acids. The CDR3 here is CASRSGVAAYGYTF. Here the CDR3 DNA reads TGTGCCAGTAGGTCGGGAGTGGCAGCCTATGGCTACACCTTC.

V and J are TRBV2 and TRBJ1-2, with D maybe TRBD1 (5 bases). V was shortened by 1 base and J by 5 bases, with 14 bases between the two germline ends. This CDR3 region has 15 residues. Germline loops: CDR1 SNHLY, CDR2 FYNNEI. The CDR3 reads CASSEDGRAGYGYTF. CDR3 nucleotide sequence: TGTGCCAGCAGTGAAGATGGGAGGGCAGGGTATGGCTACACCTTC.

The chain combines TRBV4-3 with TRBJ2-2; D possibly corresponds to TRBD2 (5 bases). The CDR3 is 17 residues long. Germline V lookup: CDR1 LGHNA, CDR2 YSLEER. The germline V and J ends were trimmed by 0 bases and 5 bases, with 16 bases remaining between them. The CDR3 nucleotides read TGCGCCAGCAGCCAAGACCCCTTAGGACGGAGGACCGGGGAGCTGTTTTTT. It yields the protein CASSQDPLGRRTGELFF.

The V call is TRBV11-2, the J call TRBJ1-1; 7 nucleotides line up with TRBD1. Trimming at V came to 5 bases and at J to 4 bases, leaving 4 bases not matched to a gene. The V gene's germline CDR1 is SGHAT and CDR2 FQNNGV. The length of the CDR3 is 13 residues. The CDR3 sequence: CASSLTGLTEAFF. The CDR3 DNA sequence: TGTGCCAGCAGCCTGACAGGGCTCACTGAAGCTTTCTTT.

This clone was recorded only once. CDR3 DNA: TGTGCCAGCAGCTTTCCACTAGCGGGAGGCTACGAGCAGTACTTC. This sequence encodes CASSFPLAGGYEQYF. The rearrangement uses TRBV5-4 and TRBJ2-7, with TRBD2 matching over 12 bases. CDR1 and CDR2 from the germline V gene are SGHNT and YYREEE (reference sequence). This CDR3 region has 15 residues. J was trimmed by 3 bases and V by 2 bases; bases with no gene match: 3.

Written as DNA, the CDR3 is TGTGCCAGCAGCCCAGGTAACCGGGATACTAACTATGGCTACACCTTC. Its translation: CASSPGNRDTNYGYTF. The chain couples TRBV13 to TRBJ1-2; no clear D. CDR3 length equals 16 residues. The germline gives CDR1 PRHDT, CDR2 FYEKMQ (reference sequence). V was shortened by 5 bases and J by 0 bases, with 16 bases between the two germline ends.

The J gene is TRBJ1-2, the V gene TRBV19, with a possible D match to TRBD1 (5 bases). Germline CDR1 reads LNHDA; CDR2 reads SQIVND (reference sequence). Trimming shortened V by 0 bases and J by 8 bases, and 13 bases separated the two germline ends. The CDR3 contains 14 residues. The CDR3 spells CASSIEDAGGGYTF. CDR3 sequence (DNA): TGTGCCAGTAGTATAGAAGACGCCGGGGGAGGCTACACCTTC.

CDR3 protein: CASSQRIGDEQYF. The CDR3 DNA reads as TGTGCCAGCAGCCAAAGGATAGGGGACGAGCAGTACTTC. This chain uses TRBV4-2 with TRBJ2-7; perhaps TRBD1 as D (5 bases). Germline V gives CDR1 LGHNA, CDR2 YNFKEQ. Trimming shortened V by 2 bases and J by 5 bases, and 10 bases separated the two germline ends. The CDR3 extends over 13 amino acids.

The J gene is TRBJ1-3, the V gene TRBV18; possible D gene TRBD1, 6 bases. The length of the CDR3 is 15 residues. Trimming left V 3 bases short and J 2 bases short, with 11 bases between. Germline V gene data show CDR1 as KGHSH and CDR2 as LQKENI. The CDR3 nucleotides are TGTGCCAGCTCACCCCTACAGGGAGCTGGAAACACCATATATTTT. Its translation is CASSPLQGAGNTIYF.

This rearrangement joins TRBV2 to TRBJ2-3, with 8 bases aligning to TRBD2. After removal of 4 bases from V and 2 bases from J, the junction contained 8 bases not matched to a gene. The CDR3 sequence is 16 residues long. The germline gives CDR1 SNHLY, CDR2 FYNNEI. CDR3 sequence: CASSGGTGGLTDTQYF. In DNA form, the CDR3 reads TGTGCCAGCAGTGGGGGGACGGGGGGGCTCACAGATACGCAGTATTTT.

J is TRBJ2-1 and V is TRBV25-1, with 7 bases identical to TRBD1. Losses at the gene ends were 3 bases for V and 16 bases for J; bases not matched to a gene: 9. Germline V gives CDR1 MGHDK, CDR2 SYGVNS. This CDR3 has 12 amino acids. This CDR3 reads CASSDSDRDKFF. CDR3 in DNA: TGTGCCAGCAGTGACAGTGACAGGGATAAATTCTTC.